The 16 T cell receptor beta chains below were found in one sample sequenced in a study of T-cell reconstitution after alpha-beta-depleted transplantation in children. Unique molecular identifiers were used to barcode this TCRbeta library. TCRdb reanalysed the PCR reads using MiXCR and keeps one entry per CDR3 protein. This table has about 900,000 distinct CDR3 sequences, around 30% appearing once. The input for sequencing was PBMCs, mostly from graft donor cells, taken 360 days after TCRalphabeta/CD19-depleted stem cell transplant. Source of these receptors: a boy under two years old who had a stem cell transplant for SCID, so the T cells may come from the graft donor.

This clonotype was seen many times. V gene TRBV6-1 combines with J gene TRBJ1-1; D is ambiguous. Germline loops: CDR1 MNHNS, CDR2 SASEGT. V dropped 4 bases and J dropped 4 bases, with 10 bases sitting between them. The CDR3 is made up of 13 amino acids. Here the CDR3 DNA reads TGTGCCAGCAGTGGCCCCCGGGGCACTGAAGCTTTCTTT. Protein product: CASSGPRGTEAFF.

The V gene is TRBV7-2, the J gene TRBJ2-3; tentatively, D is TRBD1 (6 bases). V was pared by 5 bases and J by 3 bases, with 18 bases between. The germline V gene encodes CDR1 SGHTA and CDR2 FQGNSA. The CDR3 totals 16 residues. DNA of the CDR3: TGTGCCAGCAGCCCTACAGGGATCCTCTGGACAGATACGCAGTATTTT. Protein: CASSPTGILWTDTQYF.

This clonotype was counted a few times. The chain couples TRBV7-2 to TRBJ1-1; 7 bases fit TRBD1. The CDR3 is made up of 16 amino acids. The V segment lost 5 bases and the J segment 1 base; nucleotides outside the gene matches: 10. Germline CDR1 reads SGHTA; CDR2 reads FQGNSA. For the CDR3, the DNA is TGTGCCAGCAGCCGCACGGACAGGCGACAGAACACTGAAGCTTTCTTT. Its translation: CASSRTDRRQNTEAFF.

In this sample, this clonotype turned up a few times. The CDR3 here is CASSLAASGDYNEQFF. The CDR3 DNA sequence: TGCGCCAGCAGCTTGGCGGCTAGCGGGGATTACAATGAGCAGTTCTTC. V is TRBV5-1 and J is TRBJ2-1, with 9 bases fitting TRBD2. Germline V CDR1 and CDR2: SGHRS, YFSETQ. With 0 bases clipped from V and 4 bases from J, the junction kept 5 bases outside the gene matches. This CDR3 has 16 amino acids. The full variable domain, with the rest looked up from reference TRBV5-1 and TRBJ2-1, is KAGVTQTPRYLIKTRGQQVTLSCSPISGHRSVSWYQQTPGQGLQFLFEYFSETQRNKGNFPGRFSGRQFSNSRSEMNVSTLELGDSALYLCASSLAASGDYNEQFFGPGTRLTVL.

This clonotype was counted between two and nine times. The chain uses TRBV5-1 and TRBJ1-1; 7 bases match TRBD1. Trimming at V came to 4 bases and at J to 5 bases, leaving 11 bases not matched to a gene. The germline CDR1 and CDR2 sequences are SGHRS and YFSETQ. The CDR3 covers 15 residues. Here the CDR3 reads CASSLRWDRGTEAFF. The CDR3 DNA sequence: TGCGCCAGCAGCCTGCGCTGGGACAGAGGGACTGAAGCTTTCTTT.

This clonotype was detected only a few times. This sequence joins TRBV6-2 or TRBV6-3 and TRBJ2-7, with TRBD1 as a possible D gene (5 bases). This CDR3 region has 14 residues. Trimming took off 2 bases at V and 5 bases at J, with 13 bases between the two ends. The V gene's germline CDR1 is MNHEY and CDR2 SVGEGT. The CDR3 nucleotides are TGTGCCAGCAGTTACACCGACAGCCTCGACGAGCAGTACTTC. It specifies CASSYTDSLDEQYF.

V usage is TRBV29-1 and J usage is TRBJ2-3; D unclear. With 7 bases removed from V and 4 bases from J, the gap between germline ends came to 9 bases. The CDR3 consists of 11 residues. CDR1 and CDR2 from the germline V gene are SQVTM and ANQGSEA. The DNA for the CDR3 is TGCAGCGGATCGAAGGCAGATACGCAGTATTTT. It codes for CSGSKADTQYF.

This clonotype has only a few counts. V and J are TRBV10-3 and TRBJ2-7, with 11 bases matching TRBD1. CDR1 is ENHRY and CDR2 is SYGVKD in the germline V gene. Losses at the gene ends were 6 bases for V and 1 base for J; bases not matched to a gene: 2. This CDR3 comprises 14 residues. The CDR3 coding sequence is TGTGCCATCAGCGGGACAGGGGGGTCCTACGAGCAGTACTTC. It encodes CAISGTGGSYEQYF.

The chain is built from TRBV20-1 and TRBJ1-2; no firm D call. This CDR3 spans 11 amino acids. Germline values: CDR1 DFQATT, CDR2 SNEGSKA (reference sequence). Trimming removed 6 bases at V and 7 bases at J, with 12 bases between. CDR3 loop: CSAREVGGYTF. DNA for the CDR3: TGCAGTGCCCGCGAGGTGGGTGGCTACACCTTC.

The V gene is TRBV5-1, the J gene TRBJ2-1; 9 positions match TRBD2. J was trimmed by 8 bases and V by 2 bases; bases with no gene match: 11. This CDR3 has 16 amino acids. The germline gives CDR1 SGHRS, CDR2 YFSETQ. The chain's CDR3 is CASSFGLAGNGYEQFF. CDR3 nucleotide sequence: TGCGCCAGCAGCTTTGGCCTAGCGGGGAATGGGTATGAGCAGTTCTTC.

This chain links TRBV10-3 with TRBJ2-1; D call uncertain. Between the trimmed V and J ends, which lost 7 bases and 6 bases, there was a span of 16 bases. This CDR3 region has 14 residues. Germline V gives CDR1 ENHRY, CDR2 SYGVKD. DNA of the CDR3: TGTGCCATCAAGACCAGCCCTATTCGCAATGAGCAGTTCTTC. Its protein product is CAIKTSPIRNEQFF.

The chain is built from TRBV20-1 and TRBJ2-7; perhaps TRBD2 as D (6 bases). This CDR3 region has 16 residues. Germline V lookup: CDR1 DFQATT, CDR2 SNEGSKA (reference sequence). Trimming stripped 0 bases from V and 4 bases from J, with 19 bases between. In DNA form, the CDR3 reads TGCAGTGCTAGAGATTTGCGGGGCGCCTCGGTATACGAGCAGTACTTC. Translating gives CSARDLRGASVYEQYF.

The chain employs TRBV7-2 and TRBJ2-5; maybe TRBD2 (5 bases). Germline-derived CDR1 and CDR2 are SGHTA and FQGNSA. The CDR3 covers 14 residues. The V end lost 4 bases, the J end lost 5 bases, and 14 bases lay between the germline ends. CDR3 protein: CASSSEGSWETQYF. CDR3 sequence (DNA): TGTGCCAGCAGCTCCGAAGGGAGTTGGGAGACCCAGTACTTC. Supplemented by reference TRBV7-2 and TRBJ2-5, the full variable domain reads GAGVSQSPSNKVTEKGKDVELRCDPISGHTALYWYRQSLGQGLEFLIYFQGNSAPDKSGLPSDRFSAERTGGSVSTLTIQRTQQEDSAVYLCASSSEGSWETQYFGPGTRLLVL.

This clonotype was observed a handful of times. CDR3 sequence: CASNGAYEQYF. The DNA for the CDR3 is TGTGCCAGCAACGGGGCCTACGAGCAGTACTTC. V usage is TRBV5-5 and J usage is TRBJ2-7, with TRBD2 as a possible D gene (5 bases). This CDR3 contains 11 residues. Germline V gene sequence: CDR1 SGHKS, CDR2 YYEKEE (reference sequence). The ends were cut back, 6 bases at V and 2 bases at J, with 6 bases in the middle.

The CDR3 reads CAISEPGHTAGYEQYF. For the CDR3, the DNA is TGTGCCATCAGTGAACCGGGACACACCGCTGGGTACGAGCAGTACTTC. The rearrangement joins TRBV10-3 to TRBJ2-7; D may be TRBD1 (6 bases). Trimming cost V 3 bases and J 4 bases, with 19 bases left between them. CDR3 length equals 16 residues. Germline assignment: CDR1 ENHRY and CDR2 SYGVKD.

The chain uses TRBV12-3 or TRBV12-4 and TRBJ2-3; D is undetermined. The CDR3 runs to 11 residues. Trimming removed 6 bases at V and 9 bases at J, with 10 bases between. The chain's CDR3 is CASSAIETQYF. The DNA for the CDR3 is TGTGCCAGCAGCGCCATAGAAACGCAGTATTTT.